This entry describes one TCR beta chain. Antigen specificity is unknown. This entry belongs to a study of PD-1 blockade in classical Hodgkin lymphoma. General study findings and limits: Complete responders' baseline diversity resembled that of newly diagnosed patients. At C4D1, TCR diversity had climbed significantly for CD4+ cells, though not for CD8+ cells. There remain no defined causes for the repertoire differences, which possibly reflect disease activity or prior therapy. At baseline, newly diagnosed patients reportedly showed less TCR diversity than healthy donors.

Assay used: immunoSEQ multiplex PCR; TCRdb lists only in-frame clones, some missing. The sample lists tens of thousands of clones; around 86% were seen once. Exposure to brentuximab vedotin varied, and each patient had relapsed following autologous stem cell transplantation. The germline V and J ends were trimmed by 3 bases and 4 bases, with 13 bases remaining between them. CDR1 is MNHEY, CDR2 SVGAGI, per germline. There are 15 residues in the CDR3. V gene TRBV6-5 combines with J gene TRBJ1-5; D might be TRBD1 (5 bases). The origin of this receptor is a human donor with classical Hodgkin lymphoma. Material: peripheral blood mononuclear cells (PBMCs), obtained at baseline. This CDR3 reads CASSYGQGANQPQHF. Here the CDR3 DNA reads TGTGCCAGCAGTTATGGCCAAGGGGCTAATCAGCCCCAGCATTTT.